This TCR beta chain was sequenced for a study of blood T cell repertoires in COVID-19. Per the original methods: Scientists estimated how many nucleated cells there were by amplifying reference gene primers. Assay: immunoSEQ multiplex PCR; the TCRdb copy retains only in-frame clones and omits some. The V and J calls and clone size are taken from that table; D and trimming were inferred from the DNA. The sample has approximately 260,000 clones; 70% to 90% are singletons. The CDR3 loop spans 16 amino acids. The V and J ends lost 2 bases and 8 bases respectively, with 18 bases between them. Germline V gene lookup returns CDR1 MDHEN and CDR2 SYDVKM.

The rearrangement uses TRBV28 and TRBJ1-4; D might be TRBD1 (5 bases). Sequencing was carried out using peripheral blood. This receptor was obtained from a woman in her 70s with acute or convalescent COVID-19. CDR3 sequence: CASSLPVAGLREKLFF. The CDR3 DNA is TGTGCCAGCAGTTTACCCGTGGCAGGGCTGCGGGAAAAACTGTTTTTT.